These T cell receptor beta chains were read from a single sample in a study of blood T cell repertoires in COVID-19. Clones were read by immunoSEQ multiplex PCR, and TCRdb kept only the in-frame ones, dropping some. The data show 130,000 to 150,000 clones, with approximately 80% seen just once and approximately 9.5% held by the top ten. Sequencing used peripheral blood. The receptor source for this set is a woman at least 80 years old in a cohort sampled during active or convalescent COVID-19. CDR3s include the opening cysteine and the closing phenylalanine or tryptophan. A D gene is named only where the DNA matches it firmly. Clone size, where shown, is once, few, many, or a class for clones that have expanded.

TRBV5-6	.	.	TRBJ2-3	TGTGCCAGCAGCCCCCCGGTGACAGATACGCAGTATTTT	CASSPPVTDTQYF
TRBV5-8	TRBD1	few	TRBJ2-6	TGTGCCAGCAGCGCTGGGACAGGGAGGACCAACGTCCTGACTTTC	CASSAGTGRTNVLTF
TRBV7-2	.	.	TRBJ1-6	TGTGCCAGCAGCTTAGACAGCTCTTCACCCCTCCACTTT	CASSLDSSSPLHF
TRBV18	.	.	TRBJ2-5	TGTGCCAGCTCACCGCAAGCACTAGAGACCCAGTACTTC	CASSPQALETQYF
TRBV29-1	.	.	TRBJ1-1	TGCAGCGTTGGCCGAGGCCCTGAAGCTTTCTTT	CSVGRGPEAFF
TRBV9	TRBD1	once	TRBJ2-6	TGTGCCAGCAGCGCCGGGACAGCACTAATTTCTGGGGCCAACGTCCTGACTTTC	CASSAGTALISGANVLTF
TRBV12-5	.	.	TRBJ2-5	TGTGCTAGTGGTCCTTCAGGGGGAGGAGAGACCCAGTACTTC	CASGPSGGGETQYF
TRBV6-1	TRBD1	.	TRBJ2-7	TGTGCCAGCAGTGAGGGACAGGCCCACTACGAGCAGTACTTC	CASSEGQAHYEQYF
TRBV4-1	TRBD2	.	TRBJ2-3	TGCGCCAGCAGCCCTAGCGGGGGGGCCGCAGATACGCAGTATTTT	CASSPSGGAADTQYF
TRBV7-2	.	.	TRBJ2-5	TGTGCCAGCAGCTTAGTTTCCCCCCAGGCCCAGTACTTC	CASSLVSPQAQYF
TRBV28	TRBD1	few	TRBJ1-5	TGTGCCAGCAGCATACAGGGGGTATTAAATCAGCCCCAGCATTTT	CASSIQGVLNQPQHF
TRBV10-1	.	.	TRBJ2-7	TGCGCCAGCAGTGAGTTGTACAGGGTACCCTACGAGCAGTACTTC	CASSELYRVPYEQYF
TRBV5-8	.	.	TRBJ2-3	TGTGCCAGCAGCTTGGCGTATACGCAGTATTTT	CASSLAYTQYF
TRBV11-2	.	few	TRBJ1-1	TGTGCCAGCAGCTCCAGCACTGAAGCTTTCTTT	CASSSSTEAFF
TRBV6-2/TRBV6-3	TRBD1	.	TRBJ1-2	TGTGCCAGCAGTCAGGTAACAGGGGCCTATGGCTACACCTTC	CASSQVTGAYGYTF
TRBV2	.	.	TRBJ2-2	TGTGCCAGCAAACACCGGAACACCGGGGAGCTGTTTTTT	CASKHRNTGELFF
TRBV7-6	.	.	TRBJ1-6	TGTGCCAGCAGGGCGACAGCTAACTATAATTCACCCCTCCACTTT	CASRATANYNSPLHF
TRBV7-6	.	.	TRBJ2-2	TGTGCCAGCAGCTTAACCGGGGGGAACACCGGGGAGCTGTTTTTT	CASSLTGGNTGELFF
TRBV3-1/TRBV3-2	TRBD2	.	TRBJ2-1	TGTGCCAGCAGCCAAGATCGTGGACTAGCGGGGGTTAAGTTCTTC	CASSQDRGLAGVKFF
TRBV19	TRBD1	.	TRBJ1-2	TGTGCCAGTCCCGACAGGGGTGGTGGCTACACCTTC	CASPDRGGGYTF
TRBV5-4	TRBD1	.	TRBJ1-2	TGTGCCAGCAGTAACGACAGGGTGGTTGCTGGCTACACCTTC	CASSNDRVVAGYTF
TRBV6-5	.	.	TRBJ2-1	TGTGCCAGCAGTTCCCCTAGGGCAGGGGTCAATGAGCAGTTCTTC	CASSSPRAGVNEQFF
TRBV20-1	.	.	TRBJ2-3	TGCAGTGCTAGTTGGACTAGCACAGATACGCAGTATTTT	CSASWTSTDTQYF
TRBV12-5	.	.	TRBJ1-3	TGTGCTAGCGGTACAGGTGGAAACACCATATATTTT	CASGTGGNTIYF
TRBV9	.	.	TRBJ1-4	TGTGCCAGCAGCGTAGGTGACAGTAATGAAAAACTGTTTTTT	CASSVGDSNEKLFF
TRBV5-1	TRBD2	.	TRBJ2-1	TGCGCCAGCAGCTCGGGGGGGACTAGCGTCAATGAGCAGTTCTTC	CASSSGGTSVNEQFF
TRBV7-9	.	few	TRBJ2-7	TGTGCCAGCAGCCCACCACCACTCCACGAGCAGTACTTC	CASSPPPLHEQYF
TRBV7-3	TRBD1	once	TRBJ2-1	TGTGCCAGCAGCCCCGGACAGGGGGTTGTGAATGAGCAGTTCTTC	CASSPGQGVVNEQFF
TRBV3-1/TRBV3-2	TRBD1	.	TRBJ2-3	TGTGCCAGCAGCCAGGGGACAGGGGCAGCGACGCAGTATTTT	CASSQGTGAATQYF
TRBV11-3	.	.	TRBJ2-1	TGTGCCAGCAGCTTGACTACGGGGGTAGTAGAGCAGTTCTTC	CASSLTTGVVEQFF
TRBV5-4	.	.	TRBJ2-1	TGTGCCAGCAGCCAACGACAGTCCTCCTACAATGAGCAGTTCTTC	CASSQRQSSYNEQFF
TRBV2	.	.	TRBJ1-2	TGTGCCAGCGGGCAGCTGCTAACCTATGGCTACACCTTC	CASGQLLTYGYTF
TRBV27	TRBD1	few	TRBJ1-5	TGTGCCAGCAGCCCGGGACAGGCCCTCTTTTATAGCAATCAGCCCCAGCATTTT	CASSPGQALFYSNQPQHF
TRBV9	.	.	TRBJ1-2	TGTGCCAGCAGCGTAGACTTGACAGGAGCTAACTATGGCTACACCTTC	CASSVDLTGANYGYTF
TRBV4-3	.	.	TRBJ1-2	TGCGCCAGCAGCCAAGGGGGGGTGGCAGGACCAAGGTATGGCTACACCTTC	CASSQGGVAGPRYGYTF
TRBV4-1	TRBD1	.	TRBJ2-1	TGCGCCAGCAGCCAAGGACAGGGGCTCCACAATGAGCAGTTCTTC	CASSQGQGLHNEQFF
TRBV18	.	.	TRBJ1-5	TGTGCCAGCTCAAATCAGGGATATGGCAATCAGCCCCAGCATTTT	CASSNQGYGNQPQHF
TRBV7-9	TRBD1	once	TRBJ1-1	TGTGCCAGCAGACAAACAGGGGTGGTAACTGAAGCTTTCTTT	CASRQTGVVTEAFF